Below, 27 T cell receptor beta chains from the same sample are listed, as sequenced in a study of cytomegalovirus exposure and HLA in healthy donors. The PCR used 60 Vbeta and 13 Jbeta primers. The table came from immunoSEQ multiplex PCR; TCRdb's copy has only in-frame clones and leaves some out. This sample yields around 100,000 clones, of which 82% are seen a single time; around 2.3% belongs to the top ten. Sequencing was carried out using PBMCs. Receptors were obtained from a woman aged 18-29 years in good health and CMV-seronegative.

The V gene is TRBV2, the J gene TRBJ2-5; a possible D gene is TRBD1 (6 bases). Trimming left V 7 bases short and J 0 bases short, with 18 bases between. The CDR3 covers 16 residues. Looked up from germline, CDR1 is SNHLY and CDR2 is FYNNEI. Written as DNA, the CDR3 is TGTGCCAGCAACGAACCGGGACAAGGGGACCAAGAGACCCAGTACTTC. Its protein is CASNEPGQGDQETQYF.

The V call is TRBV29-1, the J call TRBJ2-3; D call uncertain. Trimming removed 2 bases at V and 1 base at J, with 13 bases between. Germline assignment: CDR1 SQVTM and CDR2 ANQGSEA. This CDR3 has 15 amino acids. Written as DNA, the CDR3 is TGCAGCGTTGAATGGGCCACCCGCGGCACAGATACGCAGTATTTT. Translating it yields CSVEWATRGTDTQYF.

The rearrangement joins TRBV11-2 to TRBJ1-3, with 7 nucleotides matching TRBD1. The CDR3 spans 17 residues. CDR1 and CDR2 from the germline V gene are SGHAT and FQNNGV. With 4 bases clipped from V and 3 bases from J, the junction kept 12 bases outside the gene matches. Written as DNA, the CDR3 is TGTGCCAGCAGCTCCCCCAGAAAGACAGGGTATGGAAACACCATATATTTT. Residues: CASSSPRKTGYGNTIYF.

Here the CDR3 DNA reads TGTGCCAGTAGACAGGGGCCTTTAGGCGGCTACACCTTC. This translates into CASRQGPLGGYTF. The V and J genes are TRBV19 and TRBJ1-2, with 7 bases aligning to TRBD1. In germline, CDR1 is LNHDA, CDR2 SQIVND (reference sequence). J gave up 8 bases and V 6 bases, and 9 bases lay outside the gene matches. This CDR3 has 13 residues.

The chain employs TRBV13 and TRBJ1-3; D not resolved. V was cut by 2 bases and J by 8 bases, with 13 bases left in between. The length of the CDR3 is 14 residues. The germline gives CDR1 PRHDT, CDR2 FYEKMQ (reference sequence). The CDR3, as DNA: TGTGCCAGCAGCTTATATGGTGGGCTGGACACCATATATTTT. Amino acids: CASSLYGGLDTIYF.

This clone was counted only a few times. The V gene is TRBV7-2, the J gene TRBJ2-3, with D maybe TRBD1 (6 bases). Germline V gives CDR1 SGHTA, CDR2 FQGNSA. Trimming removed 3 bases from V and 4 bases from J, with 11 bases in between. The CDR3 is made up of 14 amino acids. CDR3 sequence: CASSFYSGADTQYF. CDR3 in DNA: TGTGCCAGCAGCTTTTACTCAGGGGCAGATACGCAGTATTTT. Variable domain in full (rest from reference TRBV7-2 and TRBJ2-3): GAGVSQSPSNKVTEKGKDVELRCDPISGHTALYWYRQSLGQGLEFLIYFQGNSAPDKSGLPSDRFSAERTGGSVSTLTIQRTQQEDSAVYLCASSFYSGADTQYFGPGTRLTVL.

This chain links TRBV7-9 with TRBJ1-3; D is undetermined. This CDR3 comprises 14 residues. V gave up 3 bases and J gave up 4 bases, with 10 bases separating them. Germline CDR1 reads SEHNR; CDR2 reads FQNEAQ (reference sequence). Here the CDR3 reads CASSFRPYGNTIYF. The CDR3 coding sequence is TGTGCCAGCAGCTTCAGGCCCTACGGAAACACCATATATTTT.

The chain is built from TRBV5-4 and TRBJ1-1; D unresolved. Trimming cost V 0 bases and J 0 bases, with 3 bases left between them. CDR3 length equals 13 residues. Looked up from germline, CDR1 is SGHNT and CDR2 is YYREEE (reference sequence). The CDR3 spells CASSLVMNTEAFF. CDR3 sequence (DNA): TGTGCCAGCAGCTTGGTAATGAACACTGAAGCTTTCTTT.

The table lists this clone with a few counts. This rearrangement joins TRBV29-1 to TRBJ2-2; 10 nucleotides agree with TRBD2. CDR3 length: 17 residues. Germline CDR1 reads SQVTM; CDR2 reads ANQGSEA. V lost 3 bases to trimming and J lost 1 base; unmatched junction nucleotides: 8. This CDR3 is CSVEHQRGGVNTGELFF. The CDR3 coding sequence is TGCAGCGTTGAGCACCAGCGGGGGGGCGTGAACACCGGGGAGCTGTTTTTT.

This clone occurred once. The rearrangement uses TRBV11-2 and TRBJ1-4; D is perhaps TRBD1 (5 bases). The CDR3 sequence is 17 residues long. Germline loops: CDR1 SGHAT, CDR2 FQNNGV. Trimming took off 0 bases at V and 7 bases at J, with 18 bases between the two ends. The CDR3 sequence: CASSLERGGNAAEKLFF. In nucleotides, the CDR3 is TGTGCCAGCAGCTTAGAACGGGGGGGTAATGCAGCTGAAAAACTGTTTTTT.

V and J are TRBV9 and TRBJ2-7, with TRBD1 matching 9 bases. From germline, CDR1 is SGDLS and CDR2 YYNGEE. Losses at the gene ends were 4 bases for V and 2 bases for J; bases not matched to a gene: 7. The CDR3 length is 15 residues. CDR3: CASSLGQGYTYEQYF. CDR3 sequence (DNA): TGTGCCAGCAGCCTCGGACAGGGGTATACCTACGAGCAGTACTTC.

This clone was recorded once. This rearrangement joins TRBV29-1 to TRBJ1-1; TRBD1 is a possible D gene (5 bases). The V end was cut by 8 bases, the J end by 2 bases, with 18 bases between. The germline gives CDR1 SQVTM, CDR2 ANQGSEA. The CDR3 extends over 14 amino acids. CDR3 nucleotide sequence: TGCAGCATTGTAACGGGGGTCTCCAACACTGAAGCTTTCTTT. It translates to CSIVTGVSNTEAFF.

The chain employs TRBV7-2 and TRBJ1-5, with D uncertain. The CDR3 contains 13 residues. In germline, CDR1 is SGHTA, CDR2 FQGNSA. The V end was cut by 5 bases, the J end by 7 bases, with 12 bases between. CDR3 residues: CASSTNLRQPQHF. The DNA of the CDR3 is TGTGCCAGCAGCACTAACCTCAGACAGCCCCAGCATTTT.

The genes are TRBV6-1 and TRBJ1-1; 10 bases map to TRBD1. The CDR3 has 15 residues. V was clipped by 5 bases and J by 2 bases; unmatched bases: 5. Per the germline V gene, CDR1 is MNHNS and CDR2 is SASEGT. The CDR3 DNA is TGTGCCAGCAGTTTTCGACAGGGGGCTAACACTGAAGCTTTCTTT. It is translated as CASSFRQGANTEAFF.

The chain carries TRBV5-1 and TRBJ1-1; D possibly corresponds to TRBD1 (6 bases). CDR1 SGHRS and CDR2 YFSETQ come from the germline V gene. This CDR3 spans 14 amino acids. The V gene lost 5 bases and the J gene lost 7 bases, with 18 bases spanning the gap. DNA for the CDR3: TGCGCCAGCAGTCCCGCGGGGGGCGCTGTTGAAGCTTTCTTT. This gives the protein CASSPAGGAVEAFF. Filled out from reference TRBV5-1 and TRBJ1-1, the complete variable domain reads KAGVTQTPRYLIKTRGQQVTLSCSPISGHRSVSWYQQTPGQGLQFLFEYFSETQRNKGNFPGRFSGRQFSNSRSEMNVSTLELGDSALYLCASSPAGGAVEAFFGQGTRLTVV.

The chain carries TRBV28 and TRBJ1-2; D perhaps matches TRBD1 (6 bases). CDR1 is MDHEN, CDR2 SYDVKM, per germline. Between the trimmed V and J ends, which lost 5 bases and 8 bases, there was a span of 12 bases. The CDR3 sequence is 12 residues long. CDR3 in DNA: TGTGCCAGCAGTCAGCTACAGGGCGGCTACACCTTC. Its translation: CASSQLQGGYTF.

As DNA, the CDR3 is TGCGCCAGCAGTCGACGACATCTGATCTACGAGCAGTACGTC. This gives the protein CASSRRHLIYEQYV. V and J are TRBV23-1 and TRBJ2-7; D not certain. TRBV23-1 is an ORF; its function is uncertain. Deletions cut 4 bases from V and 3 bases from J, with 13 bases between. This CDR3 contains 14 residues.

The rearrangement uses TRBV10-2 and TRBJ1-2; 7 bases line up with TRBD1. The J segment lost 8 bases and the V segment lost 5 bases, leaving 8 bases of the junction unmatched. CDR3 length: 13 residues. The germline gives CDR1 WSHSY, CDR2 SAAADI. The CDR3 is CASSSQTGRGYTF. CDR3 nucleotide sequence: TGCGCCAGCAGTTCCCAGACAGGGCGGGGCTACACCTTC.

The chain carries TRBV5-1 and TRBJ1-2; D is uncertain. Germline V gives CDR1 SGHRS, CDR2 YFSETQ. Trimming took off 3 bases at V and 6 bases at J, with 18 bases between the two ends. The CDR3 contains 15 residues. The CDR3 spells CASSWRTEVSHGYTF. CDR3 coding DNA: TGCGCCAGCAGCTGGAGGACGGAGGTATCCCATGGCTACACCTTC.

The chain joins TRBV5-4 to TRBJ1-1; no clear D gene. Germline V gene lookup returns CDR1 SGHNT and CDR2 YYREEE (reference sequence). V was shortened by 0 bases and J by 7 bases, with 10 bases between the two germline ends. This CDR3 has 13 amino acids. Written as DNA, the CDR3 is TGTGCCAGCAGCTTGGCCAACGGGTTTGAAGCTTTCTTT. This gives the protein CASSLANGFEAFF.

The rearrangement uses TRBV13 and TRBJ2-2, with TRBD2 matching 9 bases. The V segment lost 1 base and the J segment 6 bases; nucleotides outside the gene matches: 6. The CDR3 is 16 amino acids. CDR1 is PRHDT and CDR2 is FYEKMQ in the germline V gene (reference sequence). The CDR3 nucleotides are TGTGCCAGCAGCTTAGTAACAGCGGGGGGTTCCGGGGAGCTGTTTTTT. The encoded protein is CASSLVTAGGSGELFF.

V is TRBV10-3 and J is TRBJ2-1, with 9 nucleotides matching TRBD1. Trimming took 10 bases from V and 1 from J; bases not matched to a gene: 14. Germline-derived CDR1 and CDR2 are ENHRY and SYGVKD. This CDR3 contains 17 residues. This chain's CDR3 is CATGPGTGLGSYNEQFF. The CDR3 DNA sequence: TGTGCCACCGGTCCCGGGACAGGGTTGGGATCCTACAATGAGCAGTTCTTC.

The chain combines TRBV2 with TRBJ2-7; 8 bases line up with TRBD1. J lost 3 bases, V lost 6 bases, and 7 bases had no gene match. The CDR3 has 14 residues. Germline V gene lookup returns CDR1 SNHLY and CDR2 FYNNEI. Here the CDR3 DNA reads TGTGCCAGCAGGCCCGGGACAGGCGACTACGAGCAGTACGTC. Its translation is CASRPGTGDYEQYV.

CDR3 protein: CASRGQGATTGELFF. CDR3 DNA sequence: TGTGCCAGCAGGGGACAGGGGGCTACCACCGGGGAGCTGTTTTTT. The chain is built from TRBV9 and TRBJ2-2; 12 bases are shared with TRBD1. J gave up 4 bases and V 5 bases, and 3 bases lay outside the gene matches. The CDR3 runs 15 residues. Looked up from germline, CDR1 is SGDLS and CDR2 is YYNGEE.

This chain connects TRBV6-1 to TRBJ2-5; D perhaps matches TRBD2 (5 bases). Germline assignment: CDR1 MNHNS and CDR2 SASEGT. CDR3 size: 10 residues. Between the trimmed V and J ends, which lost 6 bases and 12 bases, there was a span of 11 bases. For the CDR3, the DNA is TGTGCCAGCAGGCACTCGAGGGAGTACTTC. Its translation is CASRHSREYF.

In its sample, this clone was seen once. The gene calls are TRBV27 and TRBJ1-2; TRBD1 is a possible D gene (6 bases). With 4 bases removed from V and 7 bases from J, the gap between germline ends came to 16 bases. The CDR3 totals 14 residues. CDR1 and CDR2 from the germline V gene are MNHEY and SMNVEV (reference sequence). The CDR3: CASSWTEGPGGYTF. The CDR3 DNA sequence: TGTGCCAGCAGTTGGACAGAGGGCCCTGGTGGCTACACCTTC.

This sequence joins TRBV6-5 and TRBJ2-3; D is ambiguous. The CDR3 spans 11 residues. Germline V lookup: CDR1 MNHEY, CDR2 SVGAGI. V lost 6 bases to trimming and J lost 6 bases, with 7 bases between them. The CDR3 loop is CASSSLDTQYF. For the CDR3, the DNA is TGTGCCAGCAGCTCCCTGGATACGCAGTATTTT.